This T cell receptor (beta chain) was found in a study of blood T cell repertoires in COVID-19. The overall study: Researchers got acute and convalescent COVID-19 samples from the United States, Italy and Spain. From T cells, B-cell-depleted T cells, or PBMCs came the material, which was cDNA or gDNA.

In the original analysis: Scientists estimated how many nucleated cells there were by amplifying reference gene primers. Clones were sequenced by immunoSEQ multiplex PCR, and TCRdb holds only the in-frame ones, with some missing. V and J calls and clone size follow that table, whereas D and trimming were derived from the DNA. This table holds roughly 87,000 clones, about 81% found once. CDR3 length: 14 residues. The V gene's germline CDR1 is SGHNT and CDR2 YENEEA. V shed 6 bases, J shed 1 base, and the junction held 4 bases outside the gene matches. Sequencing was carried out using peripheral blood. The J gene is TRBJ1-1, the V gene TRBV11-3; TRBD1 agrees at 8 bases. The clonotype was recovered from a woman between 55 and 75 years old with acute or convalescent COVID-19. This CDR3 reads CASSPDRANTEAFF. In nucleotides, the CDR3 is TGTGCCAGCAGTCCGGACAGGGCGAACACTGAAGCTTTCTTT.